The 10 T cell receptor beta chains below were found in one sample sequenced in a study of blood T cell repertoires in COVID-19. Only in-frame clones appear in the TCRdb table, and some are missing; sequencing was by immunoSEQ multiplex PCR. The table shows 200,000 to 300,000 clones, with around nine tenths occurring only once. The sample was PBMCs or T cells enriched from blood (not recorded which). These receptors all come from a woman aged 18-29 years who had recovered from COVID-19.

This chain links TRBV21-1 with TRBJ1-3; the table assigns TRBD1, which was not confirmed against the DNA. TRBV21-1 is shown as a pseudogene. This CDR3 is built from 19 residues. Here the CDR3 DNA reads TGTGCCAGCAGCAAAACCCAGGACATGTTTACGTGCTCTGGAAACACCATATATTTT. Residues: CASSKTQDMFTCSGNTIYF.

The chain joins TRBV28 to TRBJ2-1, with 10 bases that match TRBD2. The ends lost 10 bases at V and 4 bases at J; junction bases unmatched: 4. CDR1 MDHEN and CDR2 SYDVKM come from the germline V gene. The length of the CDR3 is 13 residues. CDR3 amino acids: CATLAGVYNEQFF. CDR3 DNA: TGTGCCACCCTAGCGGGGGTTTACAATGAGCAGTTCTTC. The whole variable domain, filled in from reference TRBV28 and TRBJ2-1, reads DVKVTQSSRYLVKRTGEKVFLECVQDMDHENMFWYRQDPGLGLRLIYFSYDVKMKEKGDIPEGYSVSREKKERFSLILESASTNQTSMYLCATLAGVYNEQFFGPGTRLTVL.

There are a few counts of this clone. The chain couples TRBV5-1 to TRBJ2-5; D gene uncertain. Germline V gene lookup returns CDR1 SGHRS and CDR2 YFSETQ. V was pared by 2 bases and J by 1 base, with 6 bases between. This CDR3 comprises 13 residues. CDR3 nucleotide sequence: TGCGCCAGCAGCTTTGGCGGCCAAGAGACCCAGTACTTC. Its translation: CASSFGGQETQYF.

The chain has TRBV28 and TRBJ1-5, with TRBD1 identical over 7 bases. Trimming removed 6 bases from V and 6 bases from J; junction bases left unmatched: 2. This CDR3 is 12 amino acids long. Germline lookup yields CDR1 MDHEN and CDR2 SYDVKM. This chain's CDR3 is CASSTGAQPQHF. Written as DNA, the CDR3 is TGTGCCAGCAGCACAGGGGCTCAGCCCCAGCATTTT.

This sequence joins TRBV28 and TRBJ2-5; TRBD1 aligns across 11 bases. Germline V gene lookup returns CDR1 MDHEN and CDR2 SYDVKM. The CDR3 length is 15 residues. Unmatched junction bases numbered 6, after V lost 5 bases and J lost 4 bases. CDR3 sequence (DNA): TGTGCCAGCAGTACTAGGACAGGGGGCACAGAGACCCAGTACTTC. Translation: CASSTRTGGTETQYF.

The chain couples TRBV28 to TRBJ2-4; TRBD1 aligns across 9 bases. CDR3 length: 16 amino acids. Germline V gene lookup returns CDR1 MDHEN and CDR2 SYDVKM. V dropped 1 base and J dropped 4; count of bases not matched to a gene: 5. CDR3 DNA: TGTGCCAGCAGTTTATTACCGGGACAGGGAAAAAACATTCAGTACTTC. It translates to CASSLLPGQGKNIQYF.

This chain uses TRBV2 with TRBJ2-2, with D possibly matching TRBD1 (6 bases). CDR3 length: 15 residues. From germline, CDR1 is SNHLY and CDR2 FYNNEI. V dropped 6 bases and J dropped 4 bases, with 15 bases sitting between them. The CDR3 protein is CASSPTGTLTGELFF. The CDR3 DNA reads TGTGCCAGCAGCCCTACAGGGACCCTCACCGGGGAGCTGTTTTTT.

This clone is a singleton in its sample. V and J are TRBV27 and TRBJ1-2; D unresolved. CDR1 and CDR2 (germline): MNHEY, SMNVEV (reference sequence). V was cut by 0 bases and J by 7 bases, with 12 bases left in between. The CDR3 consists of 14 residues. The chain's CDR3 is CASSLSGRFAGYTF. In DNA form, the CDR3 reads TGTGCCAGCAGTTTATCTGGGCGCTTTGCTGGCTACACCTTC.

This clone has just a few counts. V usage is TRBV27 and J usage is TRBJ2-7, with TRBD2 identical over 12 bases. This CDR3 contains 18 residues. Germline CDR1 reads MNHEY; CDR2 reads SMNVEV (reference sequence). J lost 3 bases, V lost 3 bases, and 12 bases had no gene match. This CDR3 is CASSLNRLAGAVNYEQYF. In nucleotides, the CDR3 is TGTGCCAGCAGTTTGAATAGACTAGCGGGGGCCGTAAACTACGAGCAGTACTTC.

The CDR3 DNA follows: TGTGCCAGTAGTATAGAGGCCAGGGCGATAGATACGCAGTATTTT. It yields the protein CASSIEARAIDTQYF. The rearrangement links TRBV19 to TRBJ2-3, with a tentative D call TRBD1 (5 bases). CDR1 is LNHDA and CDR2 is SQIVND in the germline V gene (reference sequence). The V gene lost 0 bases and the J gene lost 5 bases, with 12 bases spanning the gap. The CDR3 is 15 residues long.